This TCR beta chain emerged from a study of blood T cell repertoires in COVID-19. Study processing details: Amplification from reference gene primers served as the basis for estimated nucleated cell counts. TCRdb keeps only in-frame clones here, not all; method: immunoSEQ multiplex PCR. V and J calls and clone size are given by that table; D and trimming were obtained from the DNA. The sample includes approximately 210,000 clones, 70% to 90% seen only once; the top ten take 0.6% to 1%. The CDR3 consists of 16 residues. The ends lost 4 bases at V and 5 bases at J; junction bases unmatched: 9. Per the germline V gene, CDR1 is SGHRS and CDR2 is YFSETQ. This clone occurred a few times.

Source material: peripheral blood. This sequence was found in a woman between 65 and 79 years old with acute or convalescent COVID-19. The rearrangement links TRBV5-1 to TRBJ2-5; 12 bases are a match to TRBD1. CDR3 in DNA: TGCGCCAGCAGCACAAAAGGGACAGGGGGCTTCGAGACCCAGTACTTC. Translating gives CASSTKGTGGFETQYF.